This TCR beta chain was sequenced in a study of cytotoxic CD8 clonotypes in ibrutinib-treated CLL. Study at large: Patient counts were about 12 relapsed/refractory, some 16 treatment-naive and about 17 IGHV unmutated. Whole-study results and caveats: Public clonotypes, rarely seen, contracted or held steady on treatment. Pretreatment clonality was elevated relative to age-matched healthy donors and paralleled circulating CD8+ T-cell counts.

V dropped 7 bases and J dropped 9; count of bases not matched to a gene: 6. CDR1 MNHNS and CDR2 SASEGT come from the germline V gene. CDR3 size: 13 residues. The method was immunoSEQ multiplex PCR; TCRdb's version includes in-frame clones alone and lacks a portion of them. The repertoire holds 60,000 to 95,000 clones, with around 78% as singletons. Cryopreserved PBMCs yielded around 2 micrograms of genomic DNA for TCR beta libraries. This clone is a singleton in its sample. Its antigen is undetermined. Other nucleotide sequences in the sample specify the same CDR3. The TCR comes from a human donor with chronic lymphocytic leukemia. Sequenced material: PBMCs, taken after 24 months of ibrutinib treatment. The V call is TRBV6-1, the J call TRBJ2-1, with TRBD1 matching 10 bases. As DNA, the CDR3 is TGTGCCAGCACTCCCGGACAGGGGGGTGAGCAGTTCTTC. Encoded protein: CASTPGQGGEQFF.